This T cell receptor beta chain comes out of a study of early stage breast cancer tumors. Across the whole study: Among roughly 12 ER+/PR+/HER2- tumors, eight were ductal, four lobular.

With 2 bases removed from V and 11 bases from J, the gap between germline ends came to 12 bases. The CDR3 consists of 12 residues. Germline V gives CDR1 ENHRY, CDR2 SYGVKD. Data came from immunoSEQ multiplex PCR; TCRdb stores just in-frame clones and leaves some out. The table includes 35,000 to 45,000 clones, about 68% detected once. On this clone: Its antigen is unknown.

Study results and limitations: Enriched TCRB sequences shared across patients were mostly commonly generated sequences.

The sequencing sample was made of blood. The source is a person aged 55 to 75 with breast cancer. The chain joins TRBV10-3 to TRBJ1-1, with D unclear. CDR3 nucleotide sequence: TGTGCCATCAGTGAGGACGGATTGCGGGCTTTCTTT. Translated: CAISEDGLRAFF.